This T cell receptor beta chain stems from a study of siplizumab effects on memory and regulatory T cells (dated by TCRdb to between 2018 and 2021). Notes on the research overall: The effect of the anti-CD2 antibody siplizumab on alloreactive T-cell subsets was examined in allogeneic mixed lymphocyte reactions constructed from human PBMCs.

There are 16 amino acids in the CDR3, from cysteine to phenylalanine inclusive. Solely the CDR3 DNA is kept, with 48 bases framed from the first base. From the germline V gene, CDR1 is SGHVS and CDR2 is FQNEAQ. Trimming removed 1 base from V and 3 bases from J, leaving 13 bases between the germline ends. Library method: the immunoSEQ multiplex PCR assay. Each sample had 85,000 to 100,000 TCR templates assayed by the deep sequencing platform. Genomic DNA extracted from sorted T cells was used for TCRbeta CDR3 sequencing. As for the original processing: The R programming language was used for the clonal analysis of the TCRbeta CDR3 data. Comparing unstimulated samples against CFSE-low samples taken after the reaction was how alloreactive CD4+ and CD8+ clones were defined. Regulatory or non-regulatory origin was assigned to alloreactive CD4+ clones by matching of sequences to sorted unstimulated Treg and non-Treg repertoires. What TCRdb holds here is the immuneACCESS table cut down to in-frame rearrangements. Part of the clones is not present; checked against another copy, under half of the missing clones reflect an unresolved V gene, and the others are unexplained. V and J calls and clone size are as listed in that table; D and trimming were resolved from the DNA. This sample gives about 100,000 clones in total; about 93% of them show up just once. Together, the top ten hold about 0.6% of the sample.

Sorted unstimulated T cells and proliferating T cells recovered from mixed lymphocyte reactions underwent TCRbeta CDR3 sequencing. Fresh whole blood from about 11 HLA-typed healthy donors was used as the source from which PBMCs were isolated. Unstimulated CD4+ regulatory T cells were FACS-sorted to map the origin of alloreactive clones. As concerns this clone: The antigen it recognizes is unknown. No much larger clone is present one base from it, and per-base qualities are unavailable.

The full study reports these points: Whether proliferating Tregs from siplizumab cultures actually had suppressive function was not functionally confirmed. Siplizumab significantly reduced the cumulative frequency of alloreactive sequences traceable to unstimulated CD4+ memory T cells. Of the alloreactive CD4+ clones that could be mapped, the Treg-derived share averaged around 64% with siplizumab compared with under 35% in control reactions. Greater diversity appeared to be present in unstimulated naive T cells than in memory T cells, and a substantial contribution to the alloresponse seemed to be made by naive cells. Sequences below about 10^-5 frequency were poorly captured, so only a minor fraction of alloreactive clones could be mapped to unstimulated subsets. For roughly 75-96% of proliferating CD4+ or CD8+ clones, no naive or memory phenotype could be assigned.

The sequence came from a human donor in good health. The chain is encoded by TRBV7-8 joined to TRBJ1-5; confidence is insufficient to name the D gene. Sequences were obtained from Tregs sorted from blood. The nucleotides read TGTGCCAGCAGCTTAGTTTTGCCCGGGATCAATCAGCCCCAGCATTTT. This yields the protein CASSLVLPGINQPQHF.